These 9 T cell receptor beta chains were all obtained from the same sample, sequenced in a study of shared clonotypes between healthy human individuals. Terminally differentiated effector memory CD45RA+ cells were left out of the naive CD8 fraction, which was CD45RO-negative and positively selected for CCR7. Produced via immunoSEQ multiplex PCR; TCRdb's table is partial and in-frame only. This table holds some 2,000,000 clones, about 95% found once. Sequenced: naive CD8+ T cells sorted from blood. The receptors come from a young man in good health.

The V call is TRBV27, the J call TRBJ1-5; 7 bases line up with TRBD1. The V gene end was trimmed by 3 bases and the J gene end by 2 bases; junction bases not matched to a gene: 7. The CDR3 sequence is 16 residues long. From germline, CDR1 is MNHEY and CDR2 SMNVEV (reference sequence). CDR3 in DNA: TGTGCCAGCAGTTTGAACAGGGGAGAGGGCAATCAGCCCCAGCATTTT. It codes for CASSLNRGEGNQPQHF.

The genes are TRBV7-9 and TRBJ2-4, with TRBD2 matching 7 bases. CDR1 and CDR2 (germline): SEHNR, FQNEAQ (reference sequence). The CDR3 covers 15 residues. Trimming at V came to 5 bases and at J to 1 base, leaving 5 bases not matched to a gene. The CDR3, as DNA: TGTGCCAGCAGCCCCCTACTAGCGGCCAAAAACATTCAGTACTTC. Amino acid sequence: CASSPLLAAKNIQYF.

V usage is TRBV6-6 and J usage is TRBJ1-2; D possibly corresponds to TRBD1 (5 bases). The CDR3 has 11 amino acids. Deletions cut 2 bases from V and 12 bases from J, with 10 bases between. Germline CDR1 and CDR2: MNHNY and SVGAGI (reference sequence). DNA of the CDR3: TGTGCCAGCAGTTACGGGGCAGGGCACACCTTC. Translating it yields CASSYGAGHTF.

The V and J genes are TRBV20-1 and TRBJ1-2; no definite D call. The germline V and J ends were trimmed by 6 bases and 4 bases, with 9 bases remaining between them. CDR3 length: 11 residues. The germline V gene encodes CDR1 DFQATT and CDR2 SNEGSKA (reference sequence). CDR3 protein: CSAGRSYGYTF. In nucleotides, the CDR3 is TGCAGTGCAGGCCGGAGCTATGGCTACACCTTC.

The chain carries TRBV7-6 and TRBJ1-1; D possibly corresponds to TRBD1 (6 bases). Trimming took 1 base from V and 7 from J, leaving 13 bases between them. Germline assignment: CDR1 SGHVS and CDR2 FNYEAQ. The CDR3 has 14 amino acids. This chain's CDR3 is CASSLEQGPIEAFF. Here the CDR3 DNA reads TGTGCCAGCAGCTTAGAACAGGGACCGATTGAAGCTTTCTTT. The full variable domain, with the rest looked up from reference TRBV7-6 and TRBJ1-1, is GAGVSQSPRYKVTKRGQDVALRCDPISGHVSLYWYRQALGQGPEFLTYFNYEAQQDKSGLPNDRFSAERPEGSISTLTIQRTEQRDSAMYRCASSLEQGPIEAFFGQGTRLTVV.

The chain recombines TRBV19 with TRBJ2-7; 7 nucleotides agree with TRBD2. Unmatched junction bases numbered 8, after V lost 5 bases and J lost 4 bases. This CDR3 has 14 residues. Germline values: CDR1 LNHDA, CDR2 SQIVND (reference sequence). CDR3 protein: CASSPGTKPYEQYF. In DNA, the CDR3 is TGTGCCAGTAGTCCCGGGACTAAACCGTACGAGCAGTACTTC.

The chain combines TRBV7-9 with TRBJ2-5; TRBD1 aligns across 7 bases. Germline V gene data show CDR1 as SEHNR and CDR2 as FQNEAQ (reference sequence). Germline trimming cut 4 bases from V and 4 bases from J; bases unmatched to any gene: 9. This CDR3 is built from 15 residues. In DNA form, the CDR3 reads TGTGCCAGCAGCTCATTACAGGGGTTTAGAGAGACCCAGTACTTC. Protein product: CASSSLQGFRETQYF.

This chain connects TRBV7-2 to TRBJ2-1; 13 bases align to TRBD2. The junction had 2 bases not matched to a gene; V was cut back by 4 bases and J by 5 bases. Germline V gives CDR1 SGHTA, CDR2 FQGNSA. The CDR3 loop spans 15 amino acids. In DNA, the CDR3 is TGTGCCAGCAGCTCGACTAGCGGGAGGCACAATGAGCAGTTCTTC. It is translated as CASSSTSGRHNEQFF.

The genes are TRBV7-9 and TRBJ2-7; D call uncertain. The length of the CDR3 is 14 residues. The V end lost 1 base, the J end lost 5 bases, and 12 bases lay between the germline ends. Germline V gene lookup returns CDR1 SEHNR and CDR2 FQNEAQ (reference sequence). For the CDR3, the DNA is TGTGCCAGCAGCTTAGGGCCAGGCTGGGACGAGCAGTACTTC. It codes for CASSLGPGWDEQYF.